The 30 T cell receptor beta chains below come from one sample, sequenced in a study of cytomegalovirus exposure and HLA in healthy donors (dated by TCRdb to 2016 to 2017). The protocol used for the library was the immunoSEQ multiplex PCR assay. For the multiplex PCR, a mixture combining 60 forward primers for TCR Vbeta segments and 13 reverse primers for TCR Jbeta segments was used. Imported from immuneACCESS, the table was reduced by TCRdb to in-frame sequences with V and J called. These copies leave out some clones; in studies compared against another copy, an unresolved V gene accounts for under half, and the cause of the remainder is not known. The sample table records 100,000 to 120,000 clones; about 86% of these occur just once. The top ten constitute around 2% of the sample. Sequenced material: PBMCs. Source of these receptors: a man aged 35 to 55 in good health and CMV-seronegative.

This chain connects TRBV19 to TRBJ2-1; D may be TRBD2 (6 bases). V lost 3 bases and J lost 8, with 11 bases in between. Germline-derived CDR1 and CDR2 are LNHDA and SQIVND (reference sequence). This CDR3 is built from 13 residues. The CDR3 spells CASSIGSSDEQFF. The CDR3 coding sequence is TGTGCCAGTAGTATCGGTTCTAGCGATGAGCAGTTCTTC.

The V and J genes are TRBV10-2 and TRBJ2-2; tentative D call: TRBD2 (6 bases). The CDR3 length is 14 residues. Germline CDR1 reads WSHSY; CDR2 reads SAAADI. Trimming cost V 8 bases and J 2 bases, with 12 bases left between them. CDR3 DNA: TGCGCCAGCGCCTTGGGACTCAACACCGGGGAGCTGTTTTTT. Protein: CASALGLNTGELFF.

This chain connects TRBV5-1 to TRBJ1-2, with 7 bases matching TRBD1. After removal of 0 bases from V and 8 bases from J, the junction contained 7 bases not matched to a gene. The CDR3 totals 14 residues. Per germline, CDR1 SGHRS and CDR2 YFSETQ. CDR3 protein: CASSLEGATRGYTF. The CDR3 DNA reads as TGCGCCAGCAGCTTGGAGGGGGCGACGCGGGGCTACACCTTC.

This chain uses TRBV10-3 with TRBJ2-3, with TRBD2 matching 10 bases. The CDR3 length is 15 residues. Looked up from germline, CDR1 is ENHRY and CDR2 is SYGVKD. Trimming took 10 bases from V and 2 from J; bases not matched to a gene: 9. The CDR3 sequence is CATSATSGITDTQYF. The CDR3 DNA is TGTGCCACCTCCGCCACTAGCGGGATCACAGATACGCAGTATTTT.

The chain employs TRBV7-2 and TRBJ2-7, with TRBD2 matching over 15 bases. The length of the CDR3 is 17 residues. Trimming at V came to 4 bases and at J to 6 bases, leaving 10 bases not matched to a gene. Germline assignment: CDR1 SGHTA and CDR2 FQGNSA. CDR3 in DNA: TGTGCCAGCAGCTGGGGGACTAGCGGGGGGTATACTTCCGAGCAGTACTTC. It encodes CASSWGTSGGYTSEQYF.

This clone was seen only once. The chain links TRBV5-1 to TRBJ2-3; D might be TRBD2 (5 bases). The V gene lost 2 bases and the J gene lost 5 bases, with 12 bases spanning the gap. Germline loops: CDR1 SGHRS, CDR2 YFSETQ. The CDR3 is 14 amino acids. The CDR3 region has the DNA TGCGCCAGCAGCTTCCGACATGAGGGAGATACGCAGTATTTT. Encoded protein: CASSFRHEGDTQYF.

The chain recombines TRBV18 with TRBJ1-5; unclear D gene. Trimming left V 10 bases short and J 7 bases short, with 17 bases between. Germline CDR1 reads KGHSH; CDR2 reads LQKENI. The CDR3 spans 13 residues. CDR3 loop: CATLRELGQPQHF. Written as DNA, the CDR3 is TGTGCCACCCTACGGGAGCTTGGGCAGCCCCAGCATTTT.

The J gene is TRBJ1-1, the V gene TRBV27; weak D call: TRBD1 (5 bases). Germline V gives CDR1 MNHEY, CDR2 SMNVEV (reference sequence). The CDR3 is 15 amino acids. V gave up 5 bases and J gave up 1 base, with 14 bases separating them. The CDR3 region has the DNA TGTGCCAGCAGTCCGACAGAATTAGGGAACACTGAAGCTTTCTTT. It translates to CASSPTELGNTEAFF.

In DNA form, the CDR3 reads TGTGCCAGCAGCCTACGGACAGCCTTTCTTTTCTACGAGCAGTACTTC. It is translated as CASSLRTAFLFYEQYF. This sequence joins TRBV11-2 and TRBJ2-7, with a weak D call TRBD1 (6 bases). Germline values: CDR1 SGHAT, CDR2 FQNNGV. Trimming removed 5 bases at V and 3 bases at J, with 20 bases between. The CDR3 is made up of 16 amino acids.

The chain combines TRBV30 with TRBJ2-3, with D hard to call. The V gene's germline CDR1 is GTSNPN and CDR2 SVGIG (reference sequence). This CDR3 is 13 amino acids long. V shed 4 bases and J shed 1 base, with 9 bases lying between them. CDR3 loop: CAWNPGRTDTQYF. In DNA form, the CDR3 reads TGTGCCTGGAACCCCGGTCGCACAGATACGCAGTATTTT.

This chain uses TRBV7-2 with TRBJ2-1, with TRBD2 matching 12 bases. CDR3 length: 17 residues. Germline V lookup: CDR1 SGHTA, CDR2 FQGNSA. V was pared by 1 base and J by 6 bases, with 7 bases of the junction left unmatched. CDR3 DNA: TGTGCCAGCAGCTTAGGGCTAGCGGGGGGGCCGAGCAATGAGCAGTTCTTC. Translated, it gives CASSLGLAGGPSNEQFF.

This chain uses TRBV6-5 with TRBJ1-4, with D unresolved. The CDR3 loop spans 14 amino acids. The V and J ends lost 6 bases and 0 bases respectively, with 8 bases between them. Germline values: CDR1 MNHEY, CDR2 SVGAGI. Here the CDR3 DNA reads TGTGCCAGCAGCTTCAGTTCAACTAATGAAAAACTGTTTTTT. This translates into CASSFSSTNEKLFF.

The chain has TRBV27 and TRBJ1-3; D is perhaps TRBD1 (5 bases). V lost 5 bases and J lost 0, with 20 bases in between. The CDR3 is 18 amino acids. The germline gives CDR1 MNHEY, CDR2 SMNVEV (reference sequence). The DNA for the CDR3 is TGTGCCAGCAGTCCGATGAGGGACCGGGAGAGCTCTGGAAACACCATATATTTT. This codes for CASSPMRDRESSGNTIYF.

The J gene is TRBJ2-1, the V gene TRBV7-9; 15 bases align to TRBD2. CDR1 and CDR2 (germline): SEHNR, FQNEAQ (reference sequence). Unmatched junction bases numbered 7, after V lost 3 bases and J lost 1 base. This CDR3 is built from 19 residues. The CDR3, as DNA: TGTGCCAGCAGCTTTAGGACTAGCGGGGGGGCCGGGTCCTACAATGAGCAGTTCTTC. Its protein product is CASSFRTSGGAGSYNEQFF.

This clone showed up just once. The chain uses TRBV5-8 and TRBJ2-5, with 7 positions matching TRBD1. CDR3 length: 15 amino acids. V shed 8 bases and J 5 bases; nucleotides not matched to a gene: 15. Germline values: CDR1 SGHTS, CDR2 YDEGEE. The CDR3: CASSIQGVTRETQYF. Written as DNA, the CDR3 is TGTGCCAGTAGTATCCAGGGGGTCACCAGGGAGACCCAGTACTTC.

The chain is built from TRBV14 and TRBJ2-7; D is uncertain. From germline, CDR1 is SGHDN and CDR2 FVKESK. The CDR3 extends over 11 amino acids. V was clipped by 4 bases and J by 4 bases, with 5 bases between them. The CDR3 region is CASSLNYEQYF. CDR3 bases: TGTGCCAGCAGCCTCAATTACGAGCAGTACTTC.

The genes are TRBV9 and TRBJ2-3; TRBD1 aligns across 7 bases. From germline, CDR1 is SGDLS and CDR2 YYNGEE. V trimming: 3 bases; J trimming: 6 bases; junction bases outside the gene matches: 10. The CDR3 is 15 residues long. The CDR3 protein is CASSARTGAMDTQYF. The CDR3 region has the DNA TGTGCCAGCAGCGCTAGGACAGGCGCAATGGATACGCAGTATTTT.

The chain combines TRBV5-1 with TRBJ1-1; 8 bases match TRBD1. Losses at the gene ends were 1 base for V and 1 base for J; bases not matched to a gene: 12. Germline CDR1 reads SGHRS; CDR2 reads YFSETQ. The CDR3 sequence is 18 residues long. This CDR3 is CASSLRAHGQGWNTEAFF. The CDR3 DNA follows: TGCGCCAGCAGCTTGCGGGCTCATGGACAGGGCTGGAACACTGAAGCTTTCTTT. The full variable domain, in which reference TRBV5-1 and TRBJ1-1 provide the parts outside the CDR3, is KAGVTQTPRYLIKTRGQQVTLSCSPISGHRSVSWYQQTPGQGLQFLFEYFSETQRNKGNFPGRFSGRQFSNSRSEMNVSTLELGDSALYLCASSLRAHGQGWNTEAFFGQGTRLTVV.

The chain carries TRBV4-2 and TRBJ1-5; 8 nucleotides agree with TRBD1. V lost 0 bases, J lost 4 bases, and 2 bases stayed unmatched. This CDR3 region has 15 residues. Germline V CDR1 and CDR2: LGHNA, YNFKEQ. The CDR3 nucleotides read TGTGCCAGCAGCCAAGATGGACAGGGAAATCAGCCCCAGCATTTT. Its translation: CASSQDGQGNQPQHF.

The chain is built from TRBV2 and TRBJ1-4; D not certain. V was cut by 3 bases and J by 5 bases, with 4 bases left in between. CDR1 is SNHLY and CDR2 is FYNNEI in the germline V gene. The CDR3 extends over 12 amino acids. The CDR3 here is CASSDENEKLFF. In nucleotides, the CDR3 is TGTGCCAGCAGTGACGAGAATGAAAAACTGTTTTTT.

The genes are TRBV7-6 and TRBJ2-3; maybe TRBD1 (6 bases). Trimming shortened V by 5 bases and J by 0 bases, and 15 bases separated the two germline ends. This CDR3 spans 16 amino acids. From germline, CDR1 is SGHVS and CDR2 FNYEAQ. The CDR3 loop reads CASSPSRGISTDTQYF. CDR3 nucleotides: TGTGCCAGCAGCCCTAGTAGGGGGATTAGCACAGATACGCAGTATTTT.

CDR3 DNA: TGCGCCAGCGCCACAGGGGGCGATGAGCAGTTCTTC. Its translation is CASATGGDEQFF. This chain links TRBV5-1 with TRBJ2-1, with TRBD1 identical over 9 bases. This CDR3 contains 12 residues. From germline, CDR1 is SGHRS and CDR2 YFSETQ. Losses at the gene ends were 7 bases for V and 8 bases for J; bases not matched to a gene: 4. Looking up the rest from reference TRBV5-1 and TRBJ2-1 gives the full variable domain: KAGVTQTPRYLIKTRGQQVTLSCSPISGHRSVSWYQQTPGQGLQFLFEYFSETQRNKGNFPGRFSGRQFSNSRSEMNVSTLELGDSALYLCASATGGDEQFFGPGTRLTVL.

This clone was recorded once. This sequence joins TRBV29-1 and TRBJ2-5; 10 positions match TRBD2. J gave up 3 bases and V 7 bases, and 2 bases lay outside the gene matches. Germline V lookup: CDR1 SQVTM, CDR2 ANQGSEA. CDR3 length: 12 amino acids. The CDR3 here is CSGSGGEETQYF. CDR3 coding DNA: TGCAGCGGGAGCGGGGGGGAAGAGACCCAGTACTTC.

This sequence joins TRBV18 and TRBJ2-7; tentatively, D is TRBD1 (6 bases). The V end lost 3 bases, the J end lost 6 bases, and 12 bases lay between the germline ends. Germline loops: CDR1 KGHSH, CDR2 LQKENI. The CDR3 sequence is 13 residues long. CDR3 sequence (DNA): TGTGCCAGCTCACCCGGGACGGACAGCGAGCAGTACTTC. Protein: CASSPGTDSEQYF. Combining the CDR3 with reference TRBV18 and TRBJ2-7 gives the whole variable domain NAGVMQNPRHLVRRRGQEARLRCSPMKGHSHVYWYRQLPEEGLKFMVYLQKENIIDESGMPKERFSAEFPKEGPSILRIQQVVRGDSAAYFCASSPGTDSEQYFGPGTRLTVT.

V usage is TRBV7-9 and J usage is TRBJ2-6; possible D gene TRBD1, 6 bases. The CDR3 length is 15 residues. Trimming removed 11 bases at V and 0 bases at J, with 14 bases between. CDR1 is SEHNR, CDR2 FQNEAQ, per germline (reference sequence). CDR3 region: CASGVGVSGANVLTF. The CDR3 DNA reads as TGTGCCTCAGGGGTAGGGGTCTCTGGGGCCAACGTCCTGACTTTC.

The chain joins TRBV7-3 to TRBJ2-3, with 10 bases identical to TRBD2. The CDR3 length is 16 residues. Germline CDR1 and CDR2: SGHTA and FQGTGA. V lost 3 bases to trimming and J lost 2 bases; unmatched junction nucleotides: 5. CDR3 sequence: CASSLLAGGPTDTQYF. The CDR3 DNA follows: TGTGCCAGCAGCTTGTTAGCGGGGGGACCCACAGATACGCAGTATTTT.

The chain couples TRBV15 to TRBJ1-5; tentative D call: TRBD1 (5 bases). CDR3 length: 14 residues. Germline values: CDR1 LNHNV, CDR2 YYDKDF (reference sequence). V lost 0 bases to trimming and J lost 6 bases, with 9 bases between them. The CDR3 DNA follows: TGTGCCACCAGCAGAGACAGGGAGGGTCAGCCCCAGCATTTT. Protein: CATSRDREGQPQHF.

The CDR3 is CASSFPGQRITYGYTF. The CDR3, as DNA: TGTGCCAGCAGCTTTCCGGGACAGCGAATCACCTATGGCTACACCTTC. J is TRBJ1-2 and V is TRBV7-9, with 7 bases identical to TRBD1. The CDR3 consists of 16 residues. From germline, CDR1 is SEHNR and CDR2 FQNEAQ (reference sequence). With V trimmed by 3 bases and J by 4 bases, 11 bases remained unmatched.

The rearrangement links TRBV30 to TRBJ1-2, with D unclear. CDR1 and CDR2 (germline): GTSNPN, SVGIG (reference sequence). Between the trimmed V and J ends, which lost 8 bases and 0 bases, there was a span of 7 bases. The CDR3 extends over 11 amino acids. As DNA, the CDR3 is TGTGCCCTGGCAGCTAACTATGGCTACACCTTC. It translates to CALAANYGYTF.

This clone was counted a single time. The chain carries TRBV18 and TRBJ2-2; D might be TRBD2 (5 bases). Germline V lookup: CDR1 KGHSH, CDR2 LQKENI. The ends were cut back, 2 bases at V and 7 bases at J, with 11 bases in the middle. There are 14 residues in the CDR3. The CDR3 here is CASSPSSGIGELFF. The CDR3 region has the DNA TGTGCCAGCTCACCATCATCGGGAATCGGGGAGCTGTTTTTT.